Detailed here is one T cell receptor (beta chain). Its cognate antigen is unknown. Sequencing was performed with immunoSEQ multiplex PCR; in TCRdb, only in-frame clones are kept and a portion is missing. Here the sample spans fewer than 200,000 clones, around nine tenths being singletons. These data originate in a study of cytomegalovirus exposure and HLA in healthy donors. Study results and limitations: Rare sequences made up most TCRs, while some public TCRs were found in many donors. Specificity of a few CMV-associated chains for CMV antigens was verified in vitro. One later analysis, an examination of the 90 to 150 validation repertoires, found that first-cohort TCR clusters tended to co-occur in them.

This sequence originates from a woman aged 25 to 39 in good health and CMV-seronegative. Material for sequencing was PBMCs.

In DNA, the CDR3 is TGTGCCAGCTCTGCGGGCGGCAATACCTACGAGCAGTACTTC. It encodes CASSAGGNTYEQYF. The chain is built from TRBV7-9 and TRBJ2-7, with D tentatively TRBD2 (5 bases). In germline, CDR1 is SEHNR, CDR2 FQNEAQ (reference sequence). CDR3 length: 14 residues. Trimming removed 8 bases at V and 2 bases at J, with 16 bases between.